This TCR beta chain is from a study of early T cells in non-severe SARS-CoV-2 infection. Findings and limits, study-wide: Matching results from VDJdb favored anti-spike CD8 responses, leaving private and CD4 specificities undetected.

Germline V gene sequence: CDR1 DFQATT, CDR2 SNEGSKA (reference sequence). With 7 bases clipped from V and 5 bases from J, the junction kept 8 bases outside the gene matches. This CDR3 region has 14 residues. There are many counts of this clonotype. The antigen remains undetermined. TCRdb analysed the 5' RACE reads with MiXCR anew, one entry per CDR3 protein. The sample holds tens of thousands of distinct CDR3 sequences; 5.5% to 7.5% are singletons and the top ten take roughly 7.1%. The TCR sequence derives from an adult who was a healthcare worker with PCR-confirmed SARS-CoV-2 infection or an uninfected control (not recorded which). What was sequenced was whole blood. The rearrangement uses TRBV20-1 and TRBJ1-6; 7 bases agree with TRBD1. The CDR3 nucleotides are TGCAGTGTGACGGAAGGACAGGATAATTCACCCCTCCACTTT. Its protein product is CSVTEGQDNSPLHF.